Shown below are 3 T cell receptor beta chains from a single sample sequenced in a study of cytomegalovirus exposure and HLA in healthy donors. 13 Jbeta primers and 60 Vbeta primers were used for the PCR. Libraries were prepared by immunoSEQ multiplex PCR; TCRdb keeps only in-frame clonotypes and omits some of them. The data contain some 130,000 clones, roughly 80% of them singletons. Sequencing input: PBMCs. Every receptor here comes from a female donor in good health and CMV-seronegative.

This chain links TRBV4-2 with TRBJ2-5, with TRBD1 matching over 8 bases. This CDR3 has 17 amino acids. The trim removed 1 base at V and 5 bases at J, leaving 12 bases unmatched. The germline V gene has CDR1 LGHNA and CDR2 YNFKEQ. The CDR3 DNA follows: TGTGCCAGCAGCCAAGGGGGCCGGACAGGGTCCATGGAGACCCAGTACTTC. Its translation: CASSQGGRTGSMETQYF.

This clone was recorded once. The chain carries TRBV7-2 and TRBJ2-3, with TRBD2 matching over 11 bases. V lost 6 bases to trimming and J lost 6 bases; unmatched junction nucleotides: 8. The CDR3 is made up of 15 amino acids. Germline assignment: CDR1 SGHTA and CDR2 FQGNSA. CDR3 sequence reads: CASSPRLAGSDTQYF. The CDR3 bases are TGTGCCAGCAGTCCGAGACTAGCGGGGAGTGATACGCAGTATTTT.

V and J are TRBV4-1 and TRBJ2-5; D unclear. TRBJ2-7 explains the end of the DNA better; the J call may be wrong. This CDR3 comprises 15 residues. The V gene's germline CDR1 is MGHRA and CDR2 YSYEKL. DNA of the CDR3: TGCGCCAGCAGCCAAGTCACTACGACGTTCTACGAGCAGTACTTC. It codes for CASSQVTTTFYEQYF.